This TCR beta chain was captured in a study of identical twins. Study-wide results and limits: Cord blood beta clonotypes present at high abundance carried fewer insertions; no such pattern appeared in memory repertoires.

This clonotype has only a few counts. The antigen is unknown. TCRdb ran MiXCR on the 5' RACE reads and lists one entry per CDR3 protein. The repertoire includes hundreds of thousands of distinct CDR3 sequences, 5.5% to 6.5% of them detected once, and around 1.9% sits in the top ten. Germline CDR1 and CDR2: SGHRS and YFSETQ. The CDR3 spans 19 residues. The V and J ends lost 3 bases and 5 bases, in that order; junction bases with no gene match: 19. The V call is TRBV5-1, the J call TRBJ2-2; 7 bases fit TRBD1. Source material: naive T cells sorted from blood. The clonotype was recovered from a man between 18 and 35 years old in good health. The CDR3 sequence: CASSSYLPGQLQGTGELFF. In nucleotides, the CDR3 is TGCGCCAGCAGCTCGTACTTACCGGGACAGCTACAGGGGACCGGGGAGCTGTTTTTT.